The rows below give T cell receptor beta chains drawn from one sample of a study of cytomegalovirus exposure and HLA in healthy donors. Measured with immunoSEQ multiplex PCR; TCRdb has only the in-frame clones, and not every one. This table holds approximately 220,000 clones, roughly 80% found once. The sequenced sample consisted of PBMCs. All receptors come from a man between 25 and 39 years old in good health and CMV-seronegative. The CDR3 runs from the conserved cysteine through the conserved F or W.

>TRBJ2-5|TRBV4-3
CASSAGTGLRETQYF
>TRBJ1-1|TRBV19
CASKRSLNTEAFF
>TRBJ2-5|TRBV5-1
CASSPWTDDQETQYF
>TRBJ2-1|TRBV27
CASSLVTGLNEQFF
>TRBJ2-7|TRBV19
CASVDNSYEQYF
>TRBJ1-1|TRBV29-1
CSVGGGNTEAFF
>TRBJ2-1|TRBV5-1
CASSLAPTSVKSSYNEQFF
>TRBJ1-6|TRBV7-9
CASSQNGGGNSPLHF
>TRBJ2-1|TRBV7-3
CASSLFGGNEQFF
>TRBJ1-2|TRBV9
CASSVRQGGGYGYTF
>TRBJ2-3|TRBV25-1
CASSEFRGGADTQYF
>TRBJ1-1|TRBV2
CASSVSGGNTEAFF
>TRBJ1-4|TRBV7-9
CASSGDRRNAELFF
>TRBJ2-3|TRBV2
CASSKRGGDTQYF
>TRBJ1-4|TRBV6-6
CASREGGPRTEKLFF
>TRBJ2-7|TRBV7-9
CASSLVGGRDEQYF
>TRBJ2-2|TRBV7-8
CASSLAPGANTGELFF
>TRBJ2-3|TRBV6-5
CASSRTGTRTDTQYF
>TRBJ2-5|TRBV4-1
CASSQGRETQYF
>TRBJ2-7|TRBV7-9
CASSPGGYEQYF
>TRBJ1-5|TRBV2
CASSDPRQPQHF
>TRBJ2-1|TRBV15
CATSSDEMGLAGQFF
>TRBJ2-7|TRBV27
CASSFRGVGYEQYF
>TRBJ2-5|TRBV6-1
CASSEGTGGPFGGAQYF
>TRBJ2-2|TRBV7-8
CASQGARSTGELFF
>TRBJ2-7|TRBV2
CASRETSWVEQYF
>TRBJ2-7|TRBV10-3
CAISENTSYEQYF